This T cell receptor beta chain was documented in a study of T cell repertoires in cytomegalovirus infection. The wider study: Recently identified HLA-C-restricted CMV epitopes were used, and well-studied HLA-B-restricted CMV epitopes were used as well. In public TCR beta signatures, there were indications of both CMV infection and matching HLA type. Findings of the study overall: Summed public TCR beta family frequency identified CMV carriers bearing the relevant HLA. What dominated the ex vivo response were HLA-C-restricted CMV-specific TCR beta clonotypes.

V shed 1 base and J shed 8 bases, with 11 bases lying between them. The CDR3 totals 14 residues. The V gene's germline CDR1 is MGHDK and CDR2 SYGVNS. TCRdb ran MiXCR on the reads and lists one entry per CDR3 protein. The sample has about a million distinct CDR3 sequences, roughly 31% seen once; the top ten hold over 11%. This clonotype has at least ten counts. The antigen remains undetermined. The sample here was cultured CD8+ T cells from PBMCs, taken from culture after CMV antigen stimulation. The sequence derives from a human donor in good health (CMV status not recorded). Some clones in this sample may be carry-over from other donors' samples. The rearrangement joins TRBV25-1 to TRBJ1-4; D unresolved. DNA for the CDR3: TGTGCCAGCAGTGAATGGGAGGCGGGAGAAAAACTGTTTTTT. Amino acid sequence: CASSEWEAGEKLFF. Together with reference TRBV25-1 and TRBJ1-4, the CDR3 gives the full variable domain: EADIYQTPRYLVIGTGKKITLECSQTMGHDKMYWYQQDPGMELHLIHYSYGVNSTEKGDLSSESTVSRIRTEHFPLTLESARPSHTSQYLCASSEWEAGEKLFFGSGTQLSVL.